This T cell receptor beta chain was identified in a study of cytomegalovirus exposure and HLA in healthy donors. Across the whole study: The study placed around 80% of its 398 genotyped donors in the Caucasian-associated ancestry cluster.

As regards this clone: Antigen specificity is unknown.

Germline CDR1 is MDHEN and CDR2 is SYDVKM. J was trimmed by 7 bases and V by 6 bases; bases with no gene match: 12. This CDR3 is 15 amino acids long. Study-wide results and limits: Confirmation was obtained in vitro that a few CMV-associated chains are specific for CMV antigens. Of the V segments, some could not be distinguished, including TRBV6-2 and TRBV6-3, and were excluded.

Primers included in the PCR were 60 Vbeta and 13 Jbeta primers. The protocol was immunoSEQ multiplex PCR, while the TCRdb copy is restricted to in-frame clones and leaves out a portion. This table has 65,000 to 90,000 clones, 76% appearing once. Specimen: PBMCs. The sequence was obtained from a man in his forties in good health and CMV-seronegative. This chain uses TRBV28 with TRBJ2-1; 7 bases align to TRBD1. The CDR3 is CASRESGQLGNEQFF. The CDR3 coding sequence is TGTGCCAGCAGGGAATCGGGACAGTTGGGGAATGAGCAGTTCTTC.